The TCR beta chain described here comes from a study of control samples from healthy donors and cancer patients. The repertoire was sequenced with immunoSEQ multiplex PCR; TCRdb's copy has only in-frame clones and lacks some. The data hold around 170,000 clones, with approximately 90% observed a single time. The CDR3 has 17 amino acids. Germline V CDR1 and CDR2: MGHRA, YSYEKL. With 1 base clipped from V and 5 bases from J, the junction kept 5 bases outside the gene matches. The rearrangement uses TRBV4-1 and TRBJ2-5; 15 bases line up with TRBD2. The origin of this receptor is a woman in her twenties or thirties in good health. Material: blood. The chain's CDR3 is CASSQGGLAGGRETQYF. In DNA form, the CDR3 reads TGCGCCAGCAGCCAAGGGGGACTAGCGGGGGGCCGGGAGACCCAGTACTTC.